One sample yielded the 14 T cell receptor beta chains listed below, sequenced in a study of OX40 agonist ivuxolimab in advanced cancers. TCRdb's table, derived via immunoSEQ multiplex PCR, lists solely in-frame clones and lacks some. The table shows approximately 80,000 clones, with about 95% occurring only once. The material was CD4+ or CD8+ T cells sorted from blood, obtained in a trial of the OX40 agonist ivuxolimab. The receptors shown here come from an adult with an advanced solid tumor such as melanoma, head and neck, liver or kidney cancer.

J is TRBJ2-1 and V is TRBV27, with D maybe TRBD2 (5 bases). The germline V gene has CDR1 MNHEY and CDR2 SMNVEV (reference sequence). The CDR3 has 12 amino acids. The germline V and J ends were trimmed by 5 bases and 7 bases, with 9 bases remaining between them. CDR3 bases: TGTGCCAGCAGTCCACTAGGGAATGAGCAGTTCTTC. Its translation is CASSPLGNEQFF.

J is TRBJ2-5 and V is TRBV7-2; TRBD2 matches 10 bases. V lost 2 bases to trimming and J lost 3 bases; unmatched junction nucleotides: 6. Germline lookup yields CDR1 SGHTA and CDR2 FQGNSA. The CDR3 consists of 16 residues. The CDR3 region is CASSLRSGRVKETQYF. The CDR3 nucleotides are TGTGCCAGCAGCTTAAGAAGCGGGAGGGTCAAAGAGACCCAGTACTTC.

The chain employs TRBV9 and TRBJ2-7, with D possibly matching TRBD2 (6 bases). The V gene lost 4 bases and the J gene lost 4 bases, with 12 bases spanning the gap. Germline V gene sequence: CDR1 SGDLS, CDR2 YYNGEE. This CDR3 has 13 residues. The CDR3 sequence is CASSPRGGYEQYF. For the CDR3, the DNA is TGTGCCAGCAGCCCCCGTGGGGGGTACGAGCAGTACTTC.

The CDR3 DNA reads as TGTGCCAGCAGCCAGAGGGGCCTAGCGGGAGGGCCGGGCAATGAGCAGTTCTTC. It translates to CASSQRGLAGGPGNEQFF. The chain couples TRBV4-2 to TRBJ2-1; 12 nucleotides align to TRBD2. The CDR3 runs 18 residues. The J segment lost 6 bases and the V segment lost 3 bases, leaving 12 bases of the junction unmatched. Germline CDR1 and CDR2: LGHNA and YNFKEQ.

Remarks on this clone: Relative to the germline gene, one junction end is altered; a read error may explain this. The chain employs TRBV9 and TRBJ2-1, with 7 positions matching TRBD1. This CDR3 contains 13 residues. Germline loops: CDR1 SGDLS, CDR2 YYNGEE. The CDR3 DNA reads as TGTGCCAGCAGCGGCCCGAACCGGGACAGCTATATCTTC. Translated, it gives CASSGPNRDSYIF. The whole variable domain, filled in from reference TRBV9 and TRBJ2-1, reads DSGVTQTPKHLITATGQRVTLRCSPRSGDLSVYWYQQSLDQGLQFLIQYYNGEERAKGNILERFSAQQFPDLHSELNLSSLELGDSALYFCASSGPNRDSYIFGPGTRLTVL.

The chain couples TRBV5-4 to TRBJ2-4; D possibly matches TRBD1 or TRBD2 (6 bases each). Germline values: CDR1 SGHNT, CDR2 YYREEE (reference sequence). V was trimmed by 3 bases and J by 7 bases, leaving 14 bases between them. The CDR3 loop spans 14 amino acids. CDR3: CASSWGRGPNIQYF. CDR3 nucleotide sequence: TGTGCCAGCAGCTGGGGCCGGGGGCCTAACATTCAGTACTTC.

The chain recombines TRBV28 with TRBJ2-1; D is unresolved. CDR3 length: 12 residues. The germline V gene encodes CDR1 MDHEN and CDR2 SYDVKM. V shed 8 bases and J shed 4 bases, with 9 bases lying between them. The CDR3 DNA reads as TGTGCCAGCGCGTTGCCATACAATGAGCAGTTCTTC. This gives the protein CASALPYNEQFF. The full variable domain, its missing parts supplied by reference TRBV28 and TRBJ2-1, is DVKVTQSSRYLVKRTGEKVFLECVQDMDHENMFWYRQDPGLGLRLIYFSYDVKMKEKGDIPEGYSVSREKKERFSLILESASTNQTSMYLCASALPYNEQFFGPGTRLTVL.

This rearrangement joins TRBV11-2 to TRBJ1-1; 7 nucleotides align to TRBD1. The ends lost 2 bases at V and 4 bases at J; junction bases unmatched: 1. CDR1 and CDR2 (germline): SGHAT, FQNNGV. This CDR3 spans 13 amino acids. The DNA of the CDR3 is TGTGCCAGCAGCTTAAAGGGGGCCACTGAAGCTTTCTTT. It is translated as CASSLKGATEAFF.

The chain uses TRBV25-1 and TRBJ2-3; the D gene is possibly TRBD1 (6 bases). The CDR3 totals 16 residues. Between the trimmed V and J ends, which lost 0 bases and 2 bases, there was a span of 12 bases. CDR1 and CDR2 (germline): MGHDK, SYGVNS. CDR3 coding DNA: TGTGCCAGCAGTGAATATCAGGGGCGTATCACAGATACGCAGTATTTT. This encodes CASSEYQGRITDTQYF.

This clone was recorded once. The chain is built from TRBV7-9 and TRBJ2-3; TRBD2 aligns across 8 bases. Trimming at V came to 10 bases and at J to 4 bases, leaving 13 bases not matched to a gene. CDR1 is SEHNR, CDR2 FQNEAQ, per germline (reference sequence). The CDR3 totals 15 residues. The CDR3 loop is CATRDGRASADTQYF. CDR3 nucleotides: TGTGCCACCAGGGACGGGAGGGCCTCTGCAGATACGCAGTATTTT.

This chain joins TRBV2 and TRBJ1-5; the match to TRBD1 covers 9 bases. Trimming took 6 bases from V and 6 from J; bases not matched to a gene: 12. CDR1 and CDR2 from the germline V gene are SNHLY and FYNNEI. This CDR3 contains 16 residues. CDR3: CASRITTGGIGQPQHF. CDR3 coding DNA: TGTGCCAGCAGAATTACGACAGGGGGAATTGGTCAGCCCCAGCATTTT.

In DNA form, the CDR3 reads TGTGCCAGCAGTCGGGACCTTCCTGGAAACACCATATATTTT. Encoded protein: CASSRDLPGNTIYF. V and J are TRBV6-6 and TRBJ1-3; D might be TRBD1 (5 bases). V shed 5 bases and J shed 2 bases, with 10 bases lying between them. Per germline, CDR1 MNHNY and CDR2 SVGAGI (reference sequence). The CDR3 has 14 amino acids.

The rearrangement joins TRBV11-2 to TRBJ1-1; 12 nucleotides match TRBD1. The CDR3 has 18 residues. CDR1 is SGHAT, CDR2 FQNNGV, per germline. V lost 1 base to trimming and J lost 3 bases; unmatched junction nucleotides: 9. The CDR3 region has the DNA TGTGCCAGCAGCTTAGTAGGGACAGGGGGCCTGGGGGACACTGAAGCTTTCTTT. This sequence encodes CASSLVGTGGLGDTEAFF.

The chain uses TRBV5-6 and TRBJ1-1; TRBD1 matches at 10 bases. The trim removed 2 bases at V and 0 bases at J, leaving 7 bases unmatched. The CDR3 is 17 residues long. Per germline, CDR1 SGHDT and CDR2 YYEEEE. CDR3 nucleotide sequence: TGTGCCAGCAGCTTCGGGACAGGGGATGTGATGAACACTGAAGCTTTCTTT. It encodes CASSFGTGDVMNTEAFF.